Following are 25 T cell receptor beta chains from one sample sequenced in a study of a mutant IDH1 vaccine in newly diagnosed glioma. No antigen has been assigned to these receptors. Sequencing used immunoSEQ multiplex PCR; TCRdb keeps in-frame clones, though not all of them. This repertoire shows about 46,000 clones, 70% to 85% found once; its top ten account for about 4%. The time point is: week 47, end of study. Vaccination comprised doses that each held 300 ug of mutant IDH1 20-mer peptide, plus topical imiquimod. Specimen: PBMCs, collected from a glioma patient whose treatment included an IDH1 peptide vaccine. The source is a woman aged 30 to 39 with glioma. Some clones in this sample may be carry-over from other donors' samples.

The CDR3 DNA is TGTGCGGTGCAGAGGTCGGGGGAATCGAATCAGCCCCAGCATTTT. It codes for CAVQRSGESNQPQHF. The chain recombines TRBV14 with TRBJ1-5, with a possible D match to TRBD1 (5 bases). The CDR3 has 15 residues. Per germline, CDR1 SGHDN and CDR2 FVKESK.

This clone has only a few counts. The chain combines TRBV5-1 with TRBJ1-2; D not certain. The V end lost 0 bases, the J end lost 2 bases, and 14 bases lay between the germline ends. The CDR3 sequence is 16 residues long. Germline V gene sequence: CDR1 SGHRS, CDR2 YFSETQ. The CDR3 region has the DNA TGCGCCAGCAGCTTGGGTGACGGACGCCCAAACTATGGCTACACCTTC. Its protein is CASSLGDGRPNYGYTF. Full variable domain (remainder filled in from reference TRBV5-1 and TRBJ1-2): KAGVTQTPRYLIKTRGQQVTLSCSPISGHRSVSWYQQTPGQGLQFLFEYFSETQRNKGNFPGRFSGRQFSNSRSEMNVSTLELGDSALYLCASSLGDGRPNYGYTFGSGTRLTVV.

J is TRBJ2-1 and V is TRBV6-5; tentatively, D is TRBD1 (6 bases). The CDR3 runs 13 residues. V dropped 6 bases and J dropped 2 bases, with 8 bases sitting between them. CDR1 and CDR2 (germline): MNHEY, SVGAGI. CDR3 sequence (DNA): TGTGCCAGCAGACAGGGCGCCTACAATGAGCAGTTCTTC. This sequence encodes CASRQGAYNEQFF.

J is TRBJ1-2 and V is TRBV7-8, with 7 bases identical to TRBD1. Germline lookup yields CDR1 SGHVS and CDR2 FQNEAQ. The trim removed 5 bases at V and 14 bases at J, leaving 11 bases unmatched. This CDR3 has 12 residues. CDR3 protein: CASSPRTGLPTF. As DNA, the CDR3 is TGTGCCAGCAGCCCAAGGACAGGCCTCCCTACCTTC.

The chain carries TRBV30 and TRBJ2-6; either TRBD1 or TRBD2 may supply D (5 bases each). There are 13 residues in the CDR3. Germline loops: CDR1 GTSNPN, CDR2 SVGIG (reference sequence). V lost 7 bases and J lost 19, with 26 bases in between. CDR3 sequence reads: CAFQRPGPDTSTF. The CDR3 region has the DNA TGTGCCTTCCAACGTCCGGGACCCGATACCTCCACTTTC. Variable domain in full (rest from reference TRBV30 and TRBJ2-6): SQTIHQWPATLVQPVGSPLSLECTVEGTSNPNLYWYRQAAGRGLQLLFYSVGIGQISSEVPQNLSASRPQDRQFILSSKKLLLSDSGFYLCAFQRPGPDTSTFGAGSRLTVL.

This clone was recorded a few times. The J gene is TRBJ2-1, the V gene TRBV13; no reliable D call. In germline, CDR1 is PRHDT, CDR2 FYEKMQ (reference sequence). The CDR3 runs 13 residues. Trimming stripped 0 bases from V and 10 bases from J, with 10 bases between. CDR3 sequence reads: CASSLGAAQEQFF. The DNA of the CDR3 is TGTGCCAGCAGCTTAGGGGCAGCTCAGGAGCAGTTCTTC.

The V and J genes are TRBV5-1 and TRBJ2-1; D may be TRBD1 (7 bases). CDR1 SGHRS and CDR2 YFSETQ come from the germline V gene. The CDR3 loop spans 13 amino acids. V was shortened by 6 bases and J by 9 bases, with 16 bases between the two germline ends. CDR3 residues: CASTEGQWGEQFF. The CDR3 region has the DNA TGCGCCAGCACGGAGGGACAGTGGGGTGAGCAGTTCTTC.

The rearrangement joins TRBV9 to TRBJ1-1; a weak D match, TRBD1 (5 bases). In germline, CDR1 is SGDLS, CDR2 YYNGEE. V lost 4 bases to trimming and J lost 4 bases, with 14 bases between them. The CDR3 totals 14 residues. DNA for the CDR3: TGTGCCAGCAGCAGTTCGCCCCAGGGCACTGAAGCTTTCTTT. Protein sequence: CASSSSPQGTEAFF. Complete variable domain (other parts from reference TRBV9 and TRBJ1-1): DSGVTQTPKHLITATGQRVTLRCSPRSGDLSVYWYQQSLDQGLQFLIQYYNGEERAKGNILERFSAQQFPDLHSELNLSSLELGDSALYFCASSSSPQGTEAFFGQGTRLTVV.

There are a few counts of this clone. The chain carries TRBV6-5 and TRBJ1-5; no reliable D call. The V and J ends lost 6 bases and 4 bases respectively, with 16 bases between them. CDR3 length: 15 residues. In germline, CDR1 is MNHEY, CDR2 SVGAGI. The CDR3 DNA reads TGTGCCAGCAGCCCCTCCGGAAGTGGGAATCAGCCCCAGCATTTT. It yields the protein CASSPSGSGNQPQHF.

This chain links TRBV6-5 with TRBJ1-3; D ambiguous. Per germline, CDR1 MNHEY and CDR2 SVGAGI. The CDR3 is 15 residues long. The V end lost 0 bases, the J end lost 7 bases, and 13 bases lay between the germline ends. CDR3 sequence (DNA): TGTGCCAGCAGTTACTCATGGGGTATCCCCAACACCATATATTTT. It yields the protein CASSYSWGIPNTIYF.

The rearrangement links TRBV19 to TRBJ2-2; possibly TRBD2 for D (6 bases). The CDR3 is 13 residues long. The ends were cut back, 11 bases at V and 6 bases at J, with 16 bases in the middle. From germline, CDR1 is LNHDA and CDR2 SQIVND (reference sequence). The CDR3 bases are TGTGCCGCCAAACGCGGGACGGCCGGGGAGCTGTTTTTT. This encodes CAAKRGTAGELFF.

Only a few counts were recorded for this clone. The gene calls are TRBV18 and TRBJ1-1; D remains ambiguous. The CDR3 runs to 14 residues. Trimming took off 3 bases at V and 3 bases at J, with 11 bases between the two ends. Germline assignment: CDR1 KGHSH and CDR2 LQKENI. For the CDR3, the DNA is TGTGCCAGCTCACCCGGGATGACGGACACTGAAGCTTTCTTT. This sequence encodes CASSPGMTDTEAFF.

This clone has just one count. This chain connects TRBV6-5 to TRBJ2-4, with D hard to call. Germline V CDR1 and CDR2: MNHEY, SVGAGI. The CDR3 runs 16 residues. V lost 0 bases and J lost 0, with 9 bases in between. The CDR3, as DNA: TGTGCCAGCAGTTACTCGAGAGCACTAGCCAAAAACATTCAGTACTTC. Translated: CASSYSRALAKNIQYF.

The CDR3 DNA sequence: TGCGCCAGCAGTGAGCAGGGCGGGAGAGAAGAGCAGTTCTTC. Translated, it gives CASSEQGGREEQFF. This chain uses TRBV10-1 with TRBJ2-1; 7 bases are a match to TRBD2. This CDR3 has 14 amino acids. V was clipped by 2 bases and J by 10 bases; unmatched bases: 8. Germline V gives CDR1 WNHNN, CDR2 SYGVQD (reference sequence).

The V gene is TRBV30, the J gene TRBJ2-3, with no clear D. Trimming stripped 4 bases from V and 2 bases from J, with 7 bases between. Germline-derived CDR1 and CDR2 are GTSNPN and SVGIG (reference sequence). CDR3 length equals 12 residues. CDR3 region: CAWTYNTDTQYF. The CDR3 bases are TGTGCCTGGACCTATAACACAGATACGCAGTATTTT. Full variable domain (rest looked up from reference TRBV30 and TRBJ2-3): SQTIHQWPATLVQPVGSPLSLECTVEGTSNPNLYWYRQAAGRGLQLLFYSVGIGQISSEVPQNLSASRPQDRQFILSSKKLLLSDSGFYLCAWTYNTDTQYFGPGTRLTVL.

The rearrangement uses TRBV6-1 and TRBJ2-7; D possibly corresponds to TRBD2 (5 bases). Between the trimmed V and J ends, which lost 7 bases and 0 bases, there was a span of 16 bases. Germline V lookup: CDR1 MNHNS, CDR2 SASEGT. This CDR3 comprises 15 residues. CDR3 in DNA: TGTGCCAGCATGAGGGAAGCGTCAAGCTCCTACGAGCAGTACTTC. Encoded protein: CASMREASSSYEQYF.

The chain joins TRBV28 to TRBJ2-7; 13 bases fit TRBD2. The ends lost 6 bases at V and 4 bases at J; junction bases unmatched: 9. The germline V gene encodes CDR1 MDHEN and CDR2 SYDVKM. The CDR3 sequence is 16 residues long. This chain's CDR3 is CASSPPGLAGEYEQYF. CDR3 coding DNA: TGTGCCAGCAGCCCTCCTGGACTAGCGGGAGAGTACGAGCAGTACTTC.

CDR3 sequence reads: CASSYLIGHEQFF. The CDR3 DNA reads TGTGCCAGCAGTTACCTTATTGGACATGAGCAGTTCTTC. The genes are TRBV6-5 and TRBJ2-1, with D unclear. There are 13 residues in the CDR3. CDR1 and CDR2 from the germline V gene are MNHEY and SVGAGI. V was clipped by 2 bases and J by 8 bases, with 10 bases between them.

The chain combines TRBV29-1 with TRBJ2-5, with D perhaps matching TRBD1 or TRBD2 (5 bases each). The CDR3 contains 14 residues. CDR1 and CDR2 (germline): SQVTM, ANQGSEA. V was clipped by 6 bases and J by 2 bases, with 16 bases between them. The DNA of the CDR3 is TGCAGCGTCGCCGCCGGGGCAGAACAAGAGACCCAGTACTTC. It translates to CSVAAGAEQETQYF.

J is TRBJ2-2 and V is TRBV19; 10 bases match TRBD2. Germline CDR1 reads LNHDA; CDR2 reads SQIVND (reference sequence). V was pared by 5 bases and J by 3 bases, with 6 bases of the junction left unmatched. The CDR3 sequence is 16 residues long. DNA of the CDR3: TGTGCCAGTAGTCTAGGACTAGCGGACGACACCGGGGAGCTGTTTTTT. This sequence encodes CASSLGLADDTGELFF.

This sequence joins TRBV11-2 and TRBJ2-7, with a tentative D call TRBD2 (5 bases). The V end was cut by 5 bases, the J end by 4 bases, with 18 bases between. The CDR3 spans 15 residues. Germline lookup yields CDR1 SGHAT and CDR2 FQNNGV. The chain's CDR3 is CASSPPGFAGYEQYF. In DNA, the CDR3 is TGTGCCAGCAGCCCCCCGGGGTTCGCGGGTTACGAGCAGTACTTC.

V and J are TRBV27 and TRBJ1-1; TRBD1 might be the D (5 bases). Per the germline V gene, CDR1 is MNHEY and CDR2 is SMNVEV (reference sequence). The CDR3 extends over 13 amino acids. The V gene lost 3 bases and the J gene lost 4 bases, with 9 bases spanning the gap. The CDR3 DNA reads TGTGCCAGCAGTTTTAGGGGCGGCACTGAAGCTTTCTTT. The encoded protein is CASSFRGGTEAFF.

This sequence joins TRBV6-1 and TRBJ2-1, with TRBD1 matching 9 bases. This CDR3 is built from 15 residues. J gave up 1 base and V 5 bases, and 3 bases lay outside the gene matches. Germline V gene lookup returns CDR1 MNHNS and CDR2 SASEGT. CDR3 amino acids: CASSSTGGSYNEQFF. Written as DNA, the CDR3 is TGTGCCAGCAGTTCGACAGGGGGTTCCTACAATGAGCAGTTCTTC.

This clone came up a few times. The CDR3 DNA reads TGTGCCAGCAGCTACCGACCTACCGCAGACAGGTGGAATCAGCCCCAGCATTTT. Protein sequence: CASSYRPTADRWNQPQHF. This sequence joins TRBV4-2 and TRBJ1-5; D might be TRBD1 (6 bases). V shed 5 bases and J shed 4 bases, with 24 bases lying between them. CDR3 size: 18 residues. Per the germline V gene, CDR1 is LGHNA and CDR2 is YNFKEQ.

As regards this clone: A read error is likely, as this CDR3 ends without the conserved phenylalanine or tryptophan. Because the CDR3's place on the DNA is in doubt, the DNA is left out and the CDR3 is given as listed by TCRdb. The chain links TRBV14 to TRBJ1-4. The V gene's germline CDR1 is SGHDN and CDR2 FVKESK. Both ends counted, the CDR3 spans 8 residues. The CDR3 here is CASSQVGG.